Listed below are T cell receptor beta chains from one sample, sequenced in a study of Ad26.COV2.S vaccination and SARS-CoV-2 variants. Sequencing used immunoSEQ multiplex PCR; TCRdb keeps in-frame clones, though not all of them. The sample lists some 250,000 clones, approximately 87% occurring once. The sample here was peripheral blood, taken in a trial of Ad26.COV2.S vaccine versus placebo. Source of these receptors: a person between 18 and 60 years old who received the Ad26.COV2.S COVID-19 vaccine or a placebo. The CDR3 runs from the conserved cysteine through the conserved F or W. D genes are given only for firm matches. For some rows the clone size is stated as once, few or many, or as a class when expanded; others skip it.

>TRBD1|TRBJ1-1|.|14|TRBV19
TGTGCCAGTAGTCGGGACAGGGCGAACACTGAAGCTTTCTTT
CASSRDRANTEAFF
>.|TRBJ1-2|.|13|TRBV5-1
TGCGCCAGCAGCTTGCTTGCTAACTATGGCTACACCTTC
CASSLLANYGYTF
>.|TRBJ2-7|once|13|TRBV29-1
TGCAGCGTTGGGGACGGCAAACTCTACGAGCAGTACTTC
CSVGDGKLYEQYF
>TRBD2|TRBJ2-7|.|17|TRBV4-3
TGCGCCAGCAGCCAAGACCGGAGCGGGAGGCTCTCCTACGAGCAGTACTTC
CASSQDRSGRLSYEQYF
>.|TRBJ2-7|.|13|TRBV28
TGTGCCAGCAGTTTAGGGGTTACCTACGAGCAGTACTTC
CASSLGVTYEQYF
>.|TRBJ1-6|.|21|TRBV11-3
TGTGCCAGCAGCTTAGAAAGTATAAATAGGGACCGATACTCCTATAATTCACCCCTCCACTTT
CASSLESINRDRYSYNSPLHF
>TRBD2|TRBJ2-3|.|20|TRBV11-2
TGTGCCAGCAGCTTAGATTCTAGACTAGCGGGAGGGCCACGCACAGATACGCAGTATTTT
CASSLDSRLAGGPRTDTQYF
>.|TRBJ2-1|.|13|TRBV12-3/TRBV12-4
TGTGCCAGCAGGTTGAAGGCCATCAGTGAGCAGTTCTTC
CASRLKAISEQFF
>.|TRBJ1-2|.|14|TRBV9
TGTGCCAGCAGCGTAGATGGGGGGGTGGATGGCTACACCTTC
CASSVDGGVDGYTF
>TRBD1|TRBJ1-2|.|14|TRBV11-2
TGTGCCAGCAGAATTATGACAGGGGGCTCTGGCTACACCTTC
CASRIMTGGSGYTF
>.|TRBJ1-6|.|15|TRBV3-1/TRBV3-2
TGTGCCAGCAGCCAAAAACCCGGAGCGGATTCACCCCTCCACTTT
CASSQKPGADSPLHF
>.|TRBJ1-3|.|16|TRBV19
TGTGCCAGTAGTCCCTCGGTGCGGTCCTCTGGAAACACCATATATTTT
CASSPSVRSSGNTIYF
>.|TRBJ2-3|.|14|TRBV28
TGTGCCAGCATCCCTTCGGGCCCAGTAGATACGCAGTATTTT
CASIPSGPVDTQYF
>TRBD2|TRBJ2-1|.|16|TRBV5-4
TGTGCCAGCAGCTTCCTAGGGGCTAGCGGAGACAATGAGCAGTTCTTC
CASSFLGASGDNEQFF
>.|TRBJ1-4|.|13|TRBV24-1
TGTGCCACCAGTGGAGGCCTTAATGAAAAACTGTTTTTT
CATSGGLNEKLFF
>TRBD1|TRBJ2-7|.|15|TRBV7-2
TGTGCCAGCAGCTTCTGGGGGACAGGGACCTACGAGCAGTACTTC
CASSFWGTGTYEQYF
>.|TRBJ2-1|once|11|TRBV10-3
TGTGCCATCAGGGGGGGAAGTGAGCAGTTCTTC
CAIRGGSEQFF
>TRBD2|TRBJ2-1|.|15|TRBV7-9
TGTGCCAGCACCCCTCGGGGCGGGGGGGTGGATGAGCAGTTCTTC
CASTPRGGGVDEQFF
>TRBD1|TRBJ2-7|.|15|TRBV6-5
TGTGCCAGCAGTTACCTGGACAGGGGGCCTGGGGAGCAGTACTTC
CASSYLDRGPGEQYF
>.|TRBJ2-5|.|14|TRBV9
TGTGCCAGCAGCGTAGGGACGCAGCAAGAGACCCAGTACTTC
CASSVGTQQETQYF
>TRBD1|TRBJ2-1|.|16|TRBV24-1
TGTGCCACCAGTGATCGGACAGGGGTAGGAGGCAATGAGCAGTTCTTC
CATSDRTGVGGNEQFF
>.|TRBJ2-3|.|14|TRBV3-1/TRBV3-2
TGTGCCAGCAGCGGGACAAGATACACAGATACGCAGTATTTT
CASSGTRYTDTQYF
>.|TRBJ2-3|.|17|TRBV25-1
TGTGCCAGCAGTGAAGGGAGGATTAGCGGAAGCACAGATACGCAGTATTTT
CASSEGRISGSTDTQYF
>.|TRBJ1-1|few|12|TRBV19
TGTGCCAGTAGTCCGAGGACAGCCCAAGCTTTCTTT
CASSPRTAQAFF
>.|TRBJ2-7|.|14|TRBV30
TGTGCCTGGAGTGAAGGCAGGGTATTGAACGAGCAGTACTTC
CAWSEGRVLNEQYF
>.|TRBJ1-6|.|15|TRBV7-9
TGTGCCAGCAGCTTAGTGGTACAGATAGCTTCACCCCTCCACTTT
CASSLVVQIASPLHF
>.|TRBJ2-7|.|15|TRBV6-6
TGTGCCAGCACCCACCCCCGAGGGGACACCTACGAGCAGTACTTC
CASTHPRGDTYEQYF
>.|TRBJ1-5|.|13|TRBV18
TGTGCCAGCTCACCACACGACAATCAGCCCCAGCATTTT
CASSPHDNQPQHF
>TRBD1|TRBJ1-6|.|17|TRBV9
TGTGCCAGCAGCGTAGACTTCACTTGGGACAGGGTACCACCCCTCCACTTT
CASSVDFTWDRVPPLHF
>.|TRBJ1-3|few|16|TRBV3-1/TRBV3-2
TGTGCCAGCAGCCAAGAAACGGTGGACTCTGGAAACACCATATATTTT
CASSQETVDSGNTIYF
>TRBD1|TRBJ2-7|.|14|TRBV10-3
TGTGCCATCACCTCGGACAGGGGAGGGGACGAGCAGTACTTC
CAITSDRGGDEQYF
>TRBD1|TRBJ1-4|.|17|TRBV6-2/TRBV6-3
TGTGCCAGCAGTTACGCGTCAGGGGGAGGAACTAATGAAAAACTGTTTTTT
CASSYASGGGTNEKLFF
>.|TRBJ2-3|.|14|TRBV18
TGTGCCAGCTCCCCTCGGAGGGGTAAAGATACGCAGTATTTT
CASSPRRGKDTQYF
>TRBD2|TRBJ2-1|.|17|TRBV28
TGTGCCAGCAGGAGGGCGCAGGCAGGGAGGGCCTTGAATGAGCAGTTCTTC
CASRRAQAGRALNEQFF
>TRBD1|TRBJ1-2|.|13|TRBV19
TGTGCCAGTACCCAGGACAGGGTTCATGGCTACACCTTC
CASTQDRVHGYTF
>.|TRBJ1-2|.|14|TRBV16
TGTGCCAGCAGCCAATCGCTACAGGGCTATGGCTACACCTTC
CASSQSLQGYGYTF
>.|TRBJ2-5|.|15|TRBV7-2
TGTGCCAGCAGCTTAGTAGGGGGTTTACAAGAGACCCAGTACTTC
CASSLVGGLQETQYF